This is a list of T cell receptor beta chains from one sample in a study of vaccination and CD4 T cells after COVID-19. TCRdb re-derived calls from the PCR reads in MiXCR, one entry per CDR3 protein. The sample has roughly 6,700 distinct CDR3 sequences, roughly 70% seen once; the top ten hold around 45%. Which antigens these TCRs recognize remains unknown. The source material was CD4+ T cells from blood, cultured in vitro. The receptors here all came from a human donor who had recovered from COVID-19. Each CDR3 is given with its conserved first and last residue. The D gene is left open where the match is weak. Part of the rows lack a size; the others show once, few, many or a class for expanded clones.

>TRBJ1-6|-|TRBV6-1|-
CASSLVGSDNSPLHF
TGTGCCAGCAGTCTAGTGGGGAGTGATAATTCACCCCTCCACTTT
>TRBJ2-5|-|TRBV6-5|-
CASSYSTGDNSLETQYF
TGTGCCAGCAGTTACTCGACAGGCGACAATTCTTTGGAGACCCAGTACTTC
>TRBJ2-7|-|TRBV7-8|few
CASSLMNEQYF
TGTGCCAGCAGCTTAATGAACGAGCAGTACTTC
>TRBJ2-3|TRBD2|TRBV28|-
CASRGLRLAGTDTQYF
TGTGCCAGCAGAGGCCTGAGGCTAGCGGGCACAGATACGCAGTATTTT
>TRBJ2-7|TRBD2|TRBV7-9|-
CASSSLVPSTSGSLEQYF
TGTGCCAGCAGCTCACTTGTCCCATCGACTAGCGGGAGTCTCGAGCAGTACTTC
>TRBJ2-3|-|TRBV20-1|-
CSAGGQGQSDTQYF
TGCAGTGCCGGTGGCCAGGGCCAATCGGATACGCAGTATTTT
>TRBJ2-2|TRBD2|TRBV7-2|-
CASSRTSSLGSAGELFF
TGTGCCAGCAGCCGGACTAGTTCGCTCGGGTCCGCCGGGGAGCTGTTTTTT
>TRBJ2-3|TRBD2|TRBV20-1|-
CSASAGADTQYF
TGCAGTGCTAGCGCGGGAGCTGATACGCAGTATTTT
>TRBJ1-1|TRBD1|TRBV30|once
CAWRTGAGTEAFF
TGTGCCTGGAGGACAGGGGCAGGCACTGAAGCTTTCTTT
>TRBJ2-3|-|TRBV7-3|few
CASSLWGSTDTQYF
TGTGCCAGCAGCCTATGGGGTAGCACAGATACGCAGTATTTT
>TRBJ1-1|-|TRBV12-3/TRBV12-4|-
CASSPRDKAFF
TGTGCCAGCAGCCCGCGAGACAAGGCTTTCTTT
>TRBJ1-2|-|TRBV20-1|-
CSAIVDGYSDGYTF
TGCAGTGCTATCGTCGACGGCTACTCTGATGGCTACACCTTC
>TRBJ1-5|-|TRBV20-1|-
CSASRSGINQPQHF
TGCAGTGCTAGTCGGTCAGGGATTAATCAGCCCCAGCATTTT
>TRBJ1-2|TRBD1|TRBV25-1|-
CASSESGYRGPNGYTF
TGTGCCAGCAGTGAATCGGGGTACAGGGGGCCTAATGGCTACACCTTC
>TRBJ1-5|-|TRBV6-5|-
CASSSPGQPQHF
TGTGCCAGCAGTTCCCCGGGGCAGCCCCAGCATTTT
>TRBJ1-5|-|TRBV7-2|once
CASSLMNNQPQHF
TGTGCCAGCAGCTTAATGAACAATCAGCCCCAGCATTTT
>TRBJ1-1|-|TRBV2|once
CASTMWNRANTEAFF
TGTGCCAGCACCATGTGGAATAGGGCAAACACTGAAGCTTTCTTT
>TRBJ1-2|TRBD1|TRBV20-1|-
CSASGQGMVTNYGYTF
TGCAGTGCTAGCGGACAGGGGATGGTAACTAACTATGGCTACACCTTC
>TRBJ2-7|TRBD1|TRBV16|-
CASSQYRQGQTYEQYF
TGTGCCAGCAGCCAATACCGACAGGGGCAGACCTACGAGCAGTACTTC
>TRBJ1-5|-|TRBV7-2|-
CASRRGAHSNQPQHF
TGTGCCAGCAGAAGGGGGGCGCATAGCAATCAGCCCCAGCATTTT
>TRBJ2-2|-|TRBV7-2|once
CASSLLGAWSGELFF
TGTGCCAGCAGCTTACTGGGGGCGTGGTCCGGGGAGCTGTTTTTT
>TRBJ1-2|-|TRBV20-1|-
CSARLRGGQTYGYTF
TGCAGTGCTAGACTTCGAGGTGGGCAAACCTATGGCTACACCTTC
>TRBJ2-3|-|TRBV24-1|-
CATSDPLGPGDTQYF
TGTGCCACCAGTGATCCCCTGGGCCCAGGGGATACGCAGTATTTT
>TRBJ1-1|-|TRBV20-1|-
CSAVTDVPMNTEAFF
TGCAGTGCTGTGACAGATGTCCCTATGAACACTGAAGCTTTCTTT
>TRBJ2-7|TRBD2|TRBV20-1|-
CSARFRLAGEQYF
TGCAGTGCTAGGTTTCGGCTAGCGGGAGAGCAGTACTTC
>TRBJ1-1|-|TRBV7-9|-
CASSPQGGAEAFF
TGTGCCAGCAGCCCGCAGGGAGGCGCTGAAGCTTTCTTT
>TRBJ2-1|-|TRBV7-3|-
CASSLRGGLNEQFF
TGTGCCAGCAGCTTAAGAGGGGGGCTGAATGAGCAGTTCTTC
>TRBJ2-5|TRBD1|TRBV24-1|-
CATGTDLGTQYF
TGTGCCACGGGGACAGATCTTGGGACCCAGTACTTC
>TRBJ1-2|TRBD1|TRBV19|-
CASRGGQGLYRGYTF
TGTGCCAGTAGGGGAGGACAGGGGTTATATCGCGGCTACACCTTC
>TRBJ2-5|-|TRBV20-1|-
CSARAVGAETQYF
TGCAGTGCTAGAGCCGTGGGGGCCGAGACCCAGTACTTC
>TRBJ1-2|-|TRBV29-1|-
CSARNGGYTF
TGCAGCGCCCGGAACGGGGGCTACACCTTC
>TRBJ2-5|TRBD1|TRBV20-1|-
CSARDRRGQETQYF
TGCAGTGCTAGAGACCGCAGGGGGCAAGAGACCCAGTACTTC
>TRBJ2-3|TRBD2|TRBV19|-
CASKASGGFTDTQYF
TGTGCCAGTAAGGCTAGCGGGGGATTCACAGATACGCAGTATTTT